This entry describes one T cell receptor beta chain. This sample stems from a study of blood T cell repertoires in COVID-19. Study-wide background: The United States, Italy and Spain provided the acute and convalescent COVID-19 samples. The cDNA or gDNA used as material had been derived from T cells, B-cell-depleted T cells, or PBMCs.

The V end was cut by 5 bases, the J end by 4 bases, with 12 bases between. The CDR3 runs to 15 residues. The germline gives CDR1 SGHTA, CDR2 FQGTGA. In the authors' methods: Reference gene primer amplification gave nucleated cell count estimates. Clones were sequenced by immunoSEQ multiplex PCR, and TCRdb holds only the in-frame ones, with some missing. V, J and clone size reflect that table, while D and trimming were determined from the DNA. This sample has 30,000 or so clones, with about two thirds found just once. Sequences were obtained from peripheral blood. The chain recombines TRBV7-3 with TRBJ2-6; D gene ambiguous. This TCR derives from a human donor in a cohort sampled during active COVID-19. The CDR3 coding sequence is TGTGCCAGCAGCCCCTCGGGTTCCGGGGCCAACGTCCTGACTTTC. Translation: CASSPSGSGANVLTF.